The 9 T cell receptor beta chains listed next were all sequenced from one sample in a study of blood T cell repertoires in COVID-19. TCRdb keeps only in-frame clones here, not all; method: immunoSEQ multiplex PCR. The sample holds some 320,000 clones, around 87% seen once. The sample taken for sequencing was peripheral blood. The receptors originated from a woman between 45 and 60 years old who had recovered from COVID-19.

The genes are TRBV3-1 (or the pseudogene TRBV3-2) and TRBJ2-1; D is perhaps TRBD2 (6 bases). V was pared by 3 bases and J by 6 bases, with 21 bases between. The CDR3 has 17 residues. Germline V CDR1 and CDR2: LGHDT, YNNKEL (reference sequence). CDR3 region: CASSQMTTGGKGNEQFF. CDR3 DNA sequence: TGTGCCAGCAGCCAGATGACTACCGGGGGAAAAGGCAATGAGCAGTTCTTC.

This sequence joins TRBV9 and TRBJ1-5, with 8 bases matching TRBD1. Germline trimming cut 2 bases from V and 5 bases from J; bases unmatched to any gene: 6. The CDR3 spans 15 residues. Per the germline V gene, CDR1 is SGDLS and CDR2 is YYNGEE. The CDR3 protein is CASSVTGGADQPQHF. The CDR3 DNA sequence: TGTGCCAGCAGCGTCACAGGGGGTGCGGATCAGCCCCAGCATTTT.

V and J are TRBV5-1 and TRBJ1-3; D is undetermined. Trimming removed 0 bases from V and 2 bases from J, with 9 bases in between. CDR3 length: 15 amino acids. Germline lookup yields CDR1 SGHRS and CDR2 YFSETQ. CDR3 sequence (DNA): TGCGCCAGCAGCTTGGTGCCGGGAACTGGAAACACCATATATTTT. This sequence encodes CASSLVPGTGNTIYF.

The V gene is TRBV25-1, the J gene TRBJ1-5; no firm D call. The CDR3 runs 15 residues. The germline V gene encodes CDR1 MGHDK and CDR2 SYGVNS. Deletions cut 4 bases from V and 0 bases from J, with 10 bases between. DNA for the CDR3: TGTGCCAGCAGTGCGTCGATAGATAGCAATCAGCCCCAGCATTTT. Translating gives CASSASIDSNQPQHF.

Written as DNA, the CDR3 is TGTGCCAGCAGCTTAGTGTCTCCTAACTATGGCTACACCTTC. It yields the protein CASSLVSPNYGYTF. The chain has TRBV11-2 and TRBJ1-2; D unresolved. The CDR3 spans 14 residues. The V gene's germline CDR1 is SGHAT and CDR2 FQNNGV. Trimming stripped 1 base from V and 0 bases from J, with 6 bases between.

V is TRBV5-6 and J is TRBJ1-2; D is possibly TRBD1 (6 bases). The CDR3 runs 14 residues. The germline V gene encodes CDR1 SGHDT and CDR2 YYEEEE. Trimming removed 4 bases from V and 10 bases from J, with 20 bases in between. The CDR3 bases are TGTGCCAGCAGCCGCACAGGGAGAGCCTACGTCTACACCTTC. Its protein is CASSRTGRAYVYTF.

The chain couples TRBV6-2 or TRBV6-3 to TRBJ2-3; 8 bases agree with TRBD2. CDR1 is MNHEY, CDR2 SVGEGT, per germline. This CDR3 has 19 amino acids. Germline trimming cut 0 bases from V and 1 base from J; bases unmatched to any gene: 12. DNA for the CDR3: TGTGCCAGCAGTTACTCAGTCCCTCGACTAGCGATCCGCACAGATACGCAGTATTTT. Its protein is CASSYSVPRLAIRTDTQYF.

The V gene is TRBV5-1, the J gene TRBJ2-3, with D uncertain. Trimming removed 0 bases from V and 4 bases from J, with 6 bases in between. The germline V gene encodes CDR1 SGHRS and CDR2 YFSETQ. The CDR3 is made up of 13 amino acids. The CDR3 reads CASSLDIPDTQYF. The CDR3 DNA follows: TGCGCCAGCAGCTTGGACATTCCAGATACGCAGTATTTT.

The CDR3 sequence is CASSSYAGTGANVLTF. CDR3 sequence (DNA): TGTGCCAGCAGCTCCTATGCCGGGACAGGGGCCAACGTCCTGACTTTC. The chain links TRBV11-2 to TRBJ2-6, with D perhaps TRBD1 (6 bases). The CDR3 has 16 amino acids. The V end lost 4 bases, the J end lost 4 bases, and 14 bases lay between the germline ends. Germline CDR1 reads SGHAT; CDR2 reads FQNNGV.